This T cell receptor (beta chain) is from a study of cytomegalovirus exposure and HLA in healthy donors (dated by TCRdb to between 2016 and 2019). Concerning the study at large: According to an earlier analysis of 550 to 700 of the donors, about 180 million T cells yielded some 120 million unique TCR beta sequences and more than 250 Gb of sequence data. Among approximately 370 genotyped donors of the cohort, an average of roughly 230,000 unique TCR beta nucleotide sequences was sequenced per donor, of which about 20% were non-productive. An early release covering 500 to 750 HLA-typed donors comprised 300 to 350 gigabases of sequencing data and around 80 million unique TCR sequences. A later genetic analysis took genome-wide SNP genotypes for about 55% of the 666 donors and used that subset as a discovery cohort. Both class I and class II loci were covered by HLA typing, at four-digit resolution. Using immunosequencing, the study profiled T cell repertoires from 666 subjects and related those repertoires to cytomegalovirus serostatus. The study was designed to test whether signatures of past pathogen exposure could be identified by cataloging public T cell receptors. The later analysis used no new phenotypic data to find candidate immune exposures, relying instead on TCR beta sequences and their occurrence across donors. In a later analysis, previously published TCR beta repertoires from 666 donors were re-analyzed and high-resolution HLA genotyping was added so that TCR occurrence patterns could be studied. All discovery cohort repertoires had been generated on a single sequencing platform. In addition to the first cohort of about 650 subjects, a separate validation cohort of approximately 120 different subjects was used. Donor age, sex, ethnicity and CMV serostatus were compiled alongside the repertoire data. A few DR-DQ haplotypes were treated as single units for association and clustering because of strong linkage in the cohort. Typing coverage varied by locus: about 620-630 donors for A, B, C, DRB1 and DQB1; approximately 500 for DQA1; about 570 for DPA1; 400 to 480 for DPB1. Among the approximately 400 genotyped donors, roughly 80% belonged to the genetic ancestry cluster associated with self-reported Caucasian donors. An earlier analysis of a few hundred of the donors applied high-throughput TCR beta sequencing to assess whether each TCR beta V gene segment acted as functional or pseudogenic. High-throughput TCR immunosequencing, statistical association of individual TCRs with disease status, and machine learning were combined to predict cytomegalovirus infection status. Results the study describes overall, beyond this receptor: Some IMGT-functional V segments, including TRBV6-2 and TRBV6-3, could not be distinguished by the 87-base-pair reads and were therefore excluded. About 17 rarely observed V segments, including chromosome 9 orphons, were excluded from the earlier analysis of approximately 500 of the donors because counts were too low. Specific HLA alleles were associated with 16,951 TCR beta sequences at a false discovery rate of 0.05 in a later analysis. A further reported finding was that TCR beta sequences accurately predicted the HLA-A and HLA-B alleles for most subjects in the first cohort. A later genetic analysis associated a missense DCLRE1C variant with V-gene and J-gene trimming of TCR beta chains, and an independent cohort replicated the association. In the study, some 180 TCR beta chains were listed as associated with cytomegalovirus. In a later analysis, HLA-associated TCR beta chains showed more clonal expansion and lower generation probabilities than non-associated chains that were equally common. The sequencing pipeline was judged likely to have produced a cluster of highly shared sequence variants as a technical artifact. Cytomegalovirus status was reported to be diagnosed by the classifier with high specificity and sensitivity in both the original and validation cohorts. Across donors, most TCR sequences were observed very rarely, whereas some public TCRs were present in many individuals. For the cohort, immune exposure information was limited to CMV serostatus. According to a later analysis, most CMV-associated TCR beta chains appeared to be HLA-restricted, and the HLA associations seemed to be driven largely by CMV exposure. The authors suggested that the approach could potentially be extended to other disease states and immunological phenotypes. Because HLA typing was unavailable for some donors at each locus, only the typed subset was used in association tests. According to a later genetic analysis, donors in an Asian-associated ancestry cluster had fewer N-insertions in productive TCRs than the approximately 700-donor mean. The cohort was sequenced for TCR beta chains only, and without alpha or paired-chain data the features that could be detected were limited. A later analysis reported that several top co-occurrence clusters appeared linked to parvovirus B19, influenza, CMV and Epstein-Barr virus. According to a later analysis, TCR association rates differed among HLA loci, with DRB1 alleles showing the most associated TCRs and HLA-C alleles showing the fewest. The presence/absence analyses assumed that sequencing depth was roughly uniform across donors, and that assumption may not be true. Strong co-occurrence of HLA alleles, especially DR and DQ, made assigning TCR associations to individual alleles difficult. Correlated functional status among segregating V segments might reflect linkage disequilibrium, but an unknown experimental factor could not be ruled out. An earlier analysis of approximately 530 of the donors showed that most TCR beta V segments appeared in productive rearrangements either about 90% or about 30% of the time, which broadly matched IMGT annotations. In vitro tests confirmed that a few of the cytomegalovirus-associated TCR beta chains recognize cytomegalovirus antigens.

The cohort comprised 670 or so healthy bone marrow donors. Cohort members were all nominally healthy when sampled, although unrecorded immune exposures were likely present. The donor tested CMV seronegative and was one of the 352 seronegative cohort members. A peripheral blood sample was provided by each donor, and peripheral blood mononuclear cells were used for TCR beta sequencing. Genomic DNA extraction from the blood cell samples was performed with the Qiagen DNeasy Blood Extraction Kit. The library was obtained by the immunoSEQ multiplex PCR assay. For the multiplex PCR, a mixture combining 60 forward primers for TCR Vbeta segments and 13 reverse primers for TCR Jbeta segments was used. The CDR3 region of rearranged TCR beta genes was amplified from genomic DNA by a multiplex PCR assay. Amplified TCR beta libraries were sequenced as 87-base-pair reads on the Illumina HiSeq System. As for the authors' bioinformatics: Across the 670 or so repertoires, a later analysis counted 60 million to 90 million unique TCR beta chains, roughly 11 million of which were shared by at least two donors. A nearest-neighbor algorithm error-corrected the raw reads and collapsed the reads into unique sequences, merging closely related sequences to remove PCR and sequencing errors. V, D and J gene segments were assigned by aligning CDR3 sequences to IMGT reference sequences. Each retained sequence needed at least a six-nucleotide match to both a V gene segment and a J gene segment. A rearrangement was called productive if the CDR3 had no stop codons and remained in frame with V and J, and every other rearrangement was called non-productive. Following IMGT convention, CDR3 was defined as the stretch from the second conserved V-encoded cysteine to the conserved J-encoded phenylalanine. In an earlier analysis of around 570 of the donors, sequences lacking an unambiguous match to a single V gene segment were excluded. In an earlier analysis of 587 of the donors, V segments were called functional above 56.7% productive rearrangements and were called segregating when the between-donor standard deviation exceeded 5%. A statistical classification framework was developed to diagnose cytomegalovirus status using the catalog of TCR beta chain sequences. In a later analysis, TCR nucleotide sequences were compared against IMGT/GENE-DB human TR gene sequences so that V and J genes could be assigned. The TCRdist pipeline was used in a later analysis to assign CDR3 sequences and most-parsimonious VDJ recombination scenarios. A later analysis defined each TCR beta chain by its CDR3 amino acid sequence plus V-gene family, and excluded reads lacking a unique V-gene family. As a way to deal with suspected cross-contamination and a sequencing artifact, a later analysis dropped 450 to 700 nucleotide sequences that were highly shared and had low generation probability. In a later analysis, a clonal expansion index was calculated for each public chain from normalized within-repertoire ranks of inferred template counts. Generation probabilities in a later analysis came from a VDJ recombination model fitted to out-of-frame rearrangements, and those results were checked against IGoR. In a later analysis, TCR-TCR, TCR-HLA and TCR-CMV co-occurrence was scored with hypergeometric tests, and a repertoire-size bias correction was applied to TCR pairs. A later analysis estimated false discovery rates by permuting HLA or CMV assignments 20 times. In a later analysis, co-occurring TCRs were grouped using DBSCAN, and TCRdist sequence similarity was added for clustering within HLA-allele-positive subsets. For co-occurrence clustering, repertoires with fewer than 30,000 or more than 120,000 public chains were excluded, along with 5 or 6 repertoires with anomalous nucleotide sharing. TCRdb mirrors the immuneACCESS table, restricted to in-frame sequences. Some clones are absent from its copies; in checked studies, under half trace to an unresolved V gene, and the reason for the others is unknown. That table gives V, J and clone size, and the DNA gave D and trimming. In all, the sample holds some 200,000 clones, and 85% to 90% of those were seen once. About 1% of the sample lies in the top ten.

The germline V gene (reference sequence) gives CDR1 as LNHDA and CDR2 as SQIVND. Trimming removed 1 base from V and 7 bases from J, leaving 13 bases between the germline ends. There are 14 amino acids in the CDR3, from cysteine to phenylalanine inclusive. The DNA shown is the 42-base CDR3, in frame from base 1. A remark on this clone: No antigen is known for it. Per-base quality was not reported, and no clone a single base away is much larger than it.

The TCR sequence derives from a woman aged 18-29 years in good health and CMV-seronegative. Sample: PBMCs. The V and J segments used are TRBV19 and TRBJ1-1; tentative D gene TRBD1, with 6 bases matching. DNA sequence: TGTGCCAGTAGTATAGTCGGACAGCTACATGAAGCTTTCTTT. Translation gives CASSIVGQLHEAFF.